This paragraph covers one T cell receptor beta chain sequence. Here immunoSEQ multiplex PCR was the method, and the copy in TCRdb shows in-frame clones only, minus some. Among roughly 99,000 clones listed, about nine tenths were seen once. Trimming cost V 8 bases and J 2 bases, with 12 bases left between them. The CDR3 contains 13 residues. Germline V lookup: CDR1 SNHLY, CDR2 FYNNEI. This specimen belongs to a study of T cell changes during pregnancy in multiple sclerosis. The sample consisted of peripheral blood, taken in the third trimester of pregnancy. The origin of this receptor is a female donor in good health, enrolled as a control in a pregnancy study. The V and J genes are TRBV2 and TRBJ1-2; the D gene is possibly TRBD1 (6 bases). The CDR3 loop reads CASSGQTNYGYTF. The DNA of the CDR3 is TGTGCCAGCTCCGGACAGACCAACTATGGCTACACCTTC.